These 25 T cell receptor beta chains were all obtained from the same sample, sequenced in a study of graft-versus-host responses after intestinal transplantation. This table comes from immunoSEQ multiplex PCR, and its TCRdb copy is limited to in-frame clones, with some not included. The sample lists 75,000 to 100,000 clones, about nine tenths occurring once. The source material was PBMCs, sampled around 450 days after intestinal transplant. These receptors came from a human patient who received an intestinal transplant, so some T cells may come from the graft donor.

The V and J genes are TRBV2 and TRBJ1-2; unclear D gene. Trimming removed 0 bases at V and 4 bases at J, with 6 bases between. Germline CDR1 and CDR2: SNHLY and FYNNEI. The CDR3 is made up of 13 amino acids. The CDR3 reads CASSEADFYGYTF. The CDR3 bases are TGTGCCAGCAGTGAAGCGGACTTCTATGGCTACACCTTC.

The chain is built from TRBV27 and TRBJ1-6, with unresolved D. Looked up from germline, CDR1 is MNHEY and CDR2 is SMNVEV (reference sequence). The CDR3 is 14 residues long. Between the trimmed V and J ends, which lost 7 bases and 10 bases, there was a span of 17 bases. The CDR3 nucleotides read TGTGCCAGCACCCCCGGAGGTCTCGGCTCACCCCTCCACTTT. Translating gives CASTPGGLGSPLHF.

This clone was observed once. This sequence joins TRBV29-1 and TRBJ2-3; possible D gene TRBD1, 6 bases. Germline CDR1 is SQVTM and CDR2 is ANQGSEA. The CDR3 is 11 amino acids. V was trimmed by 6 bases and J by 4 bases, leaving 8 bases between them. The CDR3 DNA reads TGCAGCGTCGAGGGGGCAGATACGCAGTATTTT. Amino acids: CSVEGADTQYF.

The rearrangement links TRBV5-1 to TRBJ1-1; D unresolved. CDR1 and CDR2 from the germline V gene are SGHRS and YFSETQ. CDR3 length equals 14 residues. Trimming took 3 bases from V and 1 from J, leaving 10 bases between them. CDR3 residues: CASSSNSENTEAFF. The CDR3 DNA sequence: TGCGCCAGCAGCTCGAACAGCGAGAACACTGAAGCTTTCTTT.

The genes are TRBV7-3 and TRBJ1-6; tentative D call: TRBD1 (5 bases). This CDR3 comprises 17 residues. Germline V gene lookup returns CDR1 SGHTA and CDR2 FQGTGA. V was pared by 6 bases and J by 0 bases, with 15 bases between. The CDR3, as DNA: TGTGCCAGCAGGGACATCGGGGCGAGCTCCTATAATTCACCCCTCCACTTT. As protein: CASRDIGASSYNSPLHF. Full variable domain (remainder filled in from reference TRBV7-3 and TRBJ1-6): GAGVSQTPSNKVTEKGKYVELRCDPISGHTALYWYRQSLGQGPEFLIYFQGTGAADDSGLPNDRFFAVRPEGSVSTLKIQRTERGDSAVYLCASRDIGASSYNSPLHFGNGTRLTVT.

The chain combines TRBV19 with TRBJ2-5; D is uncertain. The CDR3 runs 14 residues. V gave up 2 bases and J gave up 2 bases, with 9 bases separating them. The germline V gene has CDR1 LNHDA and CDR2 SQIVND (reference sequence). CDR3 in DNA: TGTGCCAGTAGTATACCACAGCGACAAGAGACCCAGTACTTC. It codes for CASSIPQRQETQYF.

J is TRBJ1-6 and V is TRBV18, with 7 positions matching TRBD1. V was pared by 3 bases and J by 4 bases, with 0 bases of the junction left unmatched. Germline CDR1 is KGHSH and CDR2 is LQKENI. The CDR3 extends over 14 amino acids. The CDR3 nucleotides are TGTGCCAGCTCACCGGGACAGTATAATTCACCCCTCCACTTT. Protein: CASSPGQYNSPLHF.

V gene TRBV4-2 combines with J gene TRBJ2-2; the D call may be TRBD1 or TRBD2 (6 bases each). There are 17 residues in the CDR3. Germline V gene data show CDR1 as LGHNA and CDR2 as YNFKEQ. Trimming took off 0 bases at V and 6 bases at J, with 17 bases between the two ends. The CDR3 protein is CASSQETRGSGAGELFF. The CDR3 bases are TGTGCCAGCAGCCAAGAGACTAGGGGGTCTGGTGCCGGGGAGCTGTTTTTT.

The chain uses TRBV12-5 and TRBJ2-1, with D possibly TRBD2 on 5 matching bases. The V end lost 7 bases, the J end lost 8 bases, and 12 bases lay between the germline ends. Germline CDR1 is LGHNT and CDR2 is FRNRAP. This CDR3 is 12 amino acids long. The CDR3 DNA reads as TGTGCTAGTGCGACTGGGCGGGATGAGCAGTTCTTC. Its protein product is CASATGRDEQFF. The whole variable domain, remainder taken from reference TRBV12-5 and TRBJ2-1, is DARVTQTPRHKVTEMGQEVTMRCQPILGHNTVFWYRQTMMQGLELLAYFRNRAPLDDSGMPKDRFSAEMPDATLATLKIQPSEPRDSAVYFCASATGRDEQFFGPGTRLTVL.

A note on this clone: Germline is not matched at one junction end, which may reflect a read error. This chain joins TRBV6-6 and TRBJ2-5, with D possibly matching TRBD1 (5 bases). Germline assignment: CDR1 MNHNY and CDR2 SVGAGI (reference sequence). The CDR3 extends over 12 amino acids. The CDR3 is CASSRQQETRYF. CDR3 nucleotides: TGTGCCAGCAGTCGACAGCAAGAGACCCGGTACTTC.

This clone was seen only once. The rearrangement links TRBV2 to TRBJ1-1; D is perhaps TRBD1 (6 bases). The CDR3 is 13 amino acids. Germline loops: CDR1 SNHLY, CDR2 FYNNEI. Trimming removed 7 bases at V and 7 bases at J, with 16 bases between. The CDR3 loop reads CASIPDSGLEAFF. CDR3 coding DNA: TGTGCCAGCATACCGGACAGTGGCCTTGAAGCTTTCTTT. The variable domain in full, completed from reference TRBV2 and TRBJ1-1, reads EPEVTQTPSHQVTQMGQEVILRCVPISNHLYFYWYRQILGQKVEFLVSFYNNEISEKSEIFDDQFSVERPDGSNFTLKIRSTKLEDSAMYFCASIPDSGLEAFFGQGTRLTVV.

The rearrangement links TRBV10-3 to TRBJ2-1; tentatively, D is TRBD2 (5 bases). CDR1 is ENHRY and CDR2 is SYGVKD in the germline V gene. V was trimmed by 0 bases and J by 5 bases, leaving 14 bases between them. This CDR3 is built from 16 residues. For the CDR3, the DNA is TGTGCCATCAGTGAGTCGGACTTGGGCCTCCACAATGAGCAGTTCTTC. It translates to CAISESDLGLHNEQFF.

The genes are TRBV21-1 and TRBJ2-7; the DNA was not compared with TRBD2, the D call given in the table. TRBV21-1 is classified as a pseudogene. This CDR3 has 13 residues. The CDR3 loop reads CASPGLATYEQYF. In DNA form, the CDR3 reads TGTGCCAGCCCGGGACTAGCAACCTACGAGCAGTACTTC.

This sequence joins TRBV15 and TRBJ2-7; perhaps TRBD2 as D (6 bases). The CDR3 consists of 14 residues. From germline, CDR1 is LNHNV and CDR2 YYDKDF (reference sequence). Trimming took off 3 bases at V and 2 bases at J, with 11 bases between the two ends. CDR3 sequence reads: CATSRLGTAYEQYF. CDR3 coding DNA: TGTGCCACCAGCAGGTTAGGGACTGCCTACGAGCAGTACTTC.

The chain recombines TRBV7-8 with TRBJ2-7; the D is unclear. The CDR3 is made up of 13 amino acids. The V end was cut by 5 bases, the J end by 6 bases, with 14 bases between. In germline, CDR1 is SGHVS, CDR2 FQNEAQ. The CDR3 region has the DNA TGTGCCAGCAGCCCCACCTCCGGCGGCGAGCAGTACTTC. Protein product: CASSPTSGGEQYF.

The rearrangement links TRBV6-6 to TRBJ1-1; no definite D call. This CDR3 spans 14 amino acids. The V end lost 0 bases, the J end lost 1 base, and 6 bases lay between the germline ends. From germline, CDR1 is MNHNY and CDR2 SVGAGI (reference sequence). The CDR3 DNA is TGTGCCAGCAGTTACTCACAGCGGAACACTGAAGCTTTCTTT. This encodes CASSYSQRNTEAFF.

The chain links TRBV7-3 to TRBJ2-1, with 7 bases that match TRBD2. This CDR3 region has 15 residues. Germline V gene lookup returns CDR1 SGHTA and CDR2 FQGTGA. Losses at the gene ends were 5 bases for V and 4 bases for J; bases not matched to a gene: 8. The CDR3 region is CASSGRDYPYNEQFF. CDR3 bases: TGTGCCAGCAGCGGCCGGGACTACCCTTACAATGAGCAGTTCTTC.

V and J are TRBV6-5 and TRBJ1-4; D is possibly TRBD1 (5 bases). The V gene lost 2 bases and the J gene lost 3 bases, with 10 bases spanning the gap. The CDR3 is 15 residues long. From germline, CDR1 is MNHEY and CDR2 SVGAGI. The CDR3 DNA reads TGTGCCAGCAGTTACCGGGGGATTTCTAATGAAAAACTGTTTTTT. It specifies CASSYRGISNEKLFF.

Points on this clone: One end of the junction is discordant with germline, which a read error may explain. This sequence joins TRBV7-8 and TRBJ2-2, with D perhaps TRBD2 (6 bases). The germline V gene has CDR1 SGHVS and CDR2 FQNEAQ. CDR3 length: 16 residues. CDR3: CASSLAGPGVTGELFF. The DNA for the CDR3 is TGTGCCAGCAGCCTAGCCGGGCCGGGGGTGACCGGGGAGCTGTTTTTT.

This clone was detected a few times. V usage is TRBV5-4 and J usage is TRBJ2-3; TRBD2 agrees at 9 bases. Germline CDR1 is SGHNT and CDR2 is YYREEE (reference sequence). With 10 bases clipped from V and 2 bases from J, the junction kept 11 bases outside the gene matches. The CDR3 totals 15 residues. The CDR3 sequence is CALKGGGGFTDTQYF. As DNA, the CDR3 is TGTGCCCTAAAGGGCGGGGGGGGTTTCACAGATACGCAGTATTTT. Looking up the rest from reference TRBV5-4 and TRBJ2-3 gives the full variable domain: ETGVTQSPTHLIKTRGQQVTLRCSSQSGHNTVSWYQQALGQGPQFIFQYYREEENGRGNFPPRFSGLQFPNYSSELNVNALELDDSALYLCALKGGGGFTDTQYFGPGTRLTVL.

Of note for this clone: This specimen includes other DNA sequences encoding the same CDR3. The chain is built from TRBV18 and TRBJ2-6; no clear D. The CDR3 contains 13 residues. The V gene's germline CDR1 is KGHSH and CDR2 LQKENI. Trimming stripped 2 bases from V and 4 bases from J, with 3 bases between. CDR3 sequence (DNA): TGTGCCAGCTCACCATCCGGGGCCAACGTCCTGACTTTC. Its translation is CASSPSGANVLTF.

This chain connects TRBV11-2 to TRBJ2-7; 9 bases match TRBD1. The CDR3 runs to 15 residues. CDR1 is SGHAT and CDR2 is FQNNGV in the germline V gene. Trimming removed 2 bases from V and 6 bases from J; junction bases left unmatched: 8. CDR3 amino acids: CASSLNRGLNSEQYF. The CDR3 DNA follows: TGTGCCAGCAGCTTAAACAGGGGGCTGAATTCCGAGCAGTACTTC.

CDR3 DNA sequence: TGCGCCAGCAGCTTGGGTCCTAGCGGGGGAAAAAACATTCAGTACTTC. Its protein is CASSLGPSGGKNIQYF. V is TRBV5-1 and J is TRBJ2-4, with 10 nucleotides matching TRBD2. The junction had 4 bases not matched to a gene; V was cut back by 0 bases and J by 4 bases. The CDR3 is 16 residues long. Germline values: CDR1 SGHRS, CDR2 YFSETQ.

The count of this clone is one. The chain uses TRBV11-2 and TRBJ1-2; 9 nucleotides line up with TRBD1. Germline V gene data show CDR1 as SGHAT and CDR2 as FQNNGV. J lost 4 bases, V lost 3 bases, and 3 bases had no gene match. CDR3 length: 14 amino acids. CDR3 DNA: TGTGCCAGCAGCTTGGGACAGGGCCCCTATGGCTACACCTTC. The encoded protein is CASSLGQGPYGYTF.

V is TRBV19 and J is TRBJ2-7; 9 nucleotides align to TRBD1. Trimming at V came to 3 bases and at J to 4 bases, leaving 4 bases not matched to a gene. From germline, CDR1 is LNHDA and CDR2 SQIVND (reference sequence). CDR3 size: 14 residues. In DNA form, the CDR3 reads TGTGCCAGTAGTATCGGGGACAGGGTGTACGAGCAGTACTTC. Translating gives CASSIGDRVYEQYF.